This T cell receptor beta chain was profiled in a study of CD8 T cells in Susac syndrome. Trimming stripped 6 bases from V and 1 base from J, with 7 bases between. Germline CDR1 and CDR2: MNHEY and SMNVEV (reference sequence). The CDR3 is 13 amino acids. Roughly 0.45 to 1 ug RNA was reverse transcribed with random hexamers. TCRdb used MiXCR to reprocess the immunoSEQ multiplex PCR reads, holding one entry per CDR3 protein. The sample gives 180,000 or so distinct CDR3 sequences, roughly 94% of which show up once; approximately 0.094% is in the top ten. The TCR was taken from a human donor in good health. Sequences were obtained from CD4+ T cells from PBMCs. The rearrangement uses TRBV27 and TRBJ1-5; D is undetermined. The CDR3: CASRGLSNQPQHF. The DNA of the CDR3 is TGTGCCAGCAGGGGTTTAAGCAATCAGCCCCAGCATTTT.